Each of the 17 T cell receptor beta chains below was sequenced from the same sample in a study of T cell repertoires in cytomegalovirus infection. TCRdb called the reads again in MiXCR, with one record for every CDR3 protein. This table holds over 200,000 distinct CDR3 sequences, approximately 15% found once. The sample consisted of PBMCs. These receptors were collected from a human donor in good health (CMV status not recorded). Some clones in this sample may be carry-over from other donors' samples.

This clonotype was counted only a few times. The chain has TRBV7-2 and TRBJ2-1; TRBD1 or TRBD2 may be the D gene (5 bases each). Trimming took off 4 bases at V and 11 bases at J, with 9 bases between the two ends. CDR1 and CDR2 from the germline V gene are SGHTA and FQGNSA. CDR3 length: 11 amino acids. Here the CDR3 DNA reads TGTGCCAGCAGCTCCCCGGGACAGCAGTTCTTC. It encodes CASSSPGQQFF.

The count of this clonotype is one. The CDR3 region is CSARSTGRDTEAFF. As DNA, the CDR3 is TGCAGTGCTAGGTCGACAGGGCGTGACACTGAAGCTTTCTTT. The chain couples TRBV20-1 to TRBJ1-1; TRBD1 aligns across 7 bases. Per germline, CDR1 DFQATT and CDR2 SNEGSKA (reference sequence). CDR3 length: 14 amino acids. The trim removed 3 bases at V and 3 bases at J, leaving 7 bases unmatched.

Only one count was recorded for this clonotype. This chain links TRBV20-1 with TRBJ2-5, with 7 bases fitting TRBD2. The germline CDR1 and CDR2 sequences are DFQATT and SNEGSKA (reference sequence). The V segment lost 6 bases and the J segment 2 bases; nucleotides outside the gene matches: 9. There are 14 residues in the CDR3. The CDR3 loop is CSARGGSGQETQYF. Written as DNA, the CDR3 is TGCAGTGCACGGGGCGGGAGTGGACAAGAGACCCAGTACTTC.

V is TRBV20-1 and J is TRBJ2-7, with a tentative D call TRBD1 (5 bases). The CDR3 consists of 13 residues. V was clipped by 5 bases and J by 4 bases, with 15 bases between them. From germline, CDR1 is DFQATT and CDR2 SNEGSKA (reference sequence). CDR3 amino acids: CSAGAGSSYEQYF. DNA for the CDR3: TGCAGTGCTGGGGCCGGCAGTTCTTACGAGCAGTACTTC.

This clonotype has ten or more counts. CDR3 sequence reads: CASSFRVGVGETQYF. CDR3 in DNA: TGTGCCAGCAGCTTTAGGGTGGGGGTGGGGGAGACCCAGTACTTC. The chain combines TRBV7-2 with TRBJ2-5; the D call may be TRBD1 or TRBD2 (5 bases each). In germline, CDR1 is SGHTA, CDR2 FQGNSA. The length of the CDR3 is 15 residues. V dropped 3 bases and J dropped 5 bases, with 16 bases sitting between them.

This clonotype was seen many times. The chain joins TRBV7-2 to TRBJ1-2; 8 bases fit TRBD1. The CDR3 consists of 15 residues. Germline CDR1 SGHTA, CDR2 FQGNSA. The V segment lost 1 base and the J segment 6 bases; nucleotides outside the gene matches: 7. The chain's CDR3 is CASSLGKQGVHGYTF. DNA of the CDR3: TGTGCCAGCAGCTTAGGGAAACAGGGGGTTCATGGCTACACCTTC.

This clonotype has at least ten counts. The chain recombines TRBV29-1 with TRBJ2-7; 7 bases fit TRBD1. Per germline, CDR1 SQVTM and CDR2 ANQGSEA. The CDR3 has 13 residues. The ends lost 7 bases at V and 2 bases at J; junction bases unmatched: 8. The CDR3 nucleotides read TGCAGCGGACACCACAGGGGTGCCTACGAGCAGTACTTC. Its translation is CSGHHRGAYEQYF.

The J gene is TRBJ2-4, the V gene TRBV20-1; 7 nucleotides match TRBD2. The V and J ends lost 6 bases and 0 bases, in that order; junction bases with no gene match: 8. Germline CDR1 reads DFQATT; CDR2 reads SNEGSKA (reference sequence). This CDR3 is built from 15 residues. The CDR3 reads CSAPASGLAKNIQYF. CDR3 sequence (DNA): TGCAGTGCCCCCGCTAGCGGTTTAGCCAAAAACATTCAGTACTTC.

The rearrangement uses TRBV20-1 and TRBJ1-1; no firm D call. Germline CDR1 DFQATT, CDR2 SNEGSKA (reference sequence). This CDR3 is built from 13 residues. The germline V and J ends were trimmed by 2 bases and 0 bases, with 7 bases remaining between them. In DNA form, the CDR3 reads TGCAGTGCTAGAAACAGCATGAACACTGAAGCTTTCTTT. Its protein product is CSARNSMNTEAFF.

At least ten counts were recorded for this clonotype. This chain uses TRBV7-2 with TRBJ2-4; D not certain. The length of the CDR3 is 14 residues. Trimming left V 1 base short and J 0 bases short, with 4 bases between. Germline lookup yields CDR1 SGHTA and CDR2 FQGNSA. The CDR3 DNA reads as TGTGCCAGCAGCTTAGAACCAGCCAAAAACATTCAGTACTTC. It encodes CASSLEPAKNIQYF.

This clonotype was detected many times. The V call is TRBV2, the J call TRBJ2-1; 9 bases agree with TRBD1. V was clipped by 3 bases and J by 15 bases; unmatched bases: 3. Germline V CDR1 and CDR2: SNHLY, FYNNEI. The length of the CDR3 is 11 residues. CDR3 sequence (DNA): TGTGCCAGCAGTGAGAACAGGGGGCGGTTCTTC. It encodes CASSENRGRFF.

This clonotype was detected once. DNA for the CDR3: TGTGCCAGCAACATCCAGGGGAATTCACCCCTCCACTTT. Translation: CASNIQGNSPLHF. The chain is built from TRBV6-2 or TRBV6-3 and TRBJ1-6, with a weak D call TRBD1 (6 bases). CDR1 MNHEY and CDR2 SVGEGT come from the germline V gene. The CDR3 has 13 residues. With 7 bases removed from V and 7 bases from J, the gap between germline ends came to 11 bases.

V is TRBV7-9 and J is TRBJ2-1; D is unresolved. The CDR3 runs to 14 residues. V was clipped by 2 bases and J by 8 bases, with 13 bases between them. Germline lookup yields CDR1 SEHNR and CDR2 FQNEAQ (reference sequence). The CDR3 DNA reads TGTGCCAGCAGCTTACGTCACAGTCTCGATGAGCAGTTCTTC. It yields the protein CASSLRHSLDEQFF.

This clonotype was detected a few times. The rearrangement joins TRBV20-1 to TRBJ2-1, with D possibly being TRBD2 (6 bases). V lost 6 bases and J 8 bases, leaving 20 bases between the germline ends. The CDR3 is 14 amino acids. Germline assignment: CDR1 DFQATT and CDR2 SNEGSKA (reference sequence). The CDR3 coding sequence is TGCAGTGCGACCGTGGGAGGAGGGACCGATGAGCAGTTCTTC. Translation gives CSATVGGGTDEQFF.

This clonotype has a count of ten or more. The V and J genes are TRBV12-3 or TRBV12-4 and TRBJ1-2, with TRBD1 as a possible D gene (6 bases). The CDR3 spans 12 residues. The V end lost 6 bases, the J end lost 8 bases, and 13 bases lay between the germline ends. CDR3 in DNA: TGTGCCAGCAGGGCGGGGGCCGCAGGCTACACCTTC. Translated, it gives CASRAGAAGYTF.

This clonotype turned up a few times. The chain combines TRBV10-3 with TRBJ2-5, with 8 nucleotides matching TRBD1. The germline V gene encodes CDR1 ENHRY and CDR2 SYGVKD. This CDR3 is built from 13 residues. V trimming: 6 bases; J trimming: 4 bases; junction bases outside the gene matches: 4. CDR3 DNA sequence: TGTGCCATCAGCTTAGACAGGGGAGAGACCCAGTACTTC. Protein sequence: CAISLDRGETQYF.

This clonotype was detected a few times. The chain employs TRBV15 and TRBJ2-3; 7 positions match TRBD1. The CDR3 loop spans 14 amino acids. Germline assignment: CDR1 LNHNV and CDR2 YYDKDF (reference sequence). V shed 7 bases and J 5 bases; nucleotides not matched to a gene: 9. The CDR3 region has the DNA TGTGCCACCACCTTACAGGGGAGAATAGATACGCAGTATTTT. It codes for CATTLQGRIDTQYF.